This note documents a single T cell receptor (beta chain) sequence. Its antigen is unknown. This sample was included in a study of post-analysis software for immune sequencing data. General study findings and limits: Five or six TRBV segments were significantly more frequent in patients than in controls. TRBV5-6, TRBV5-1 and TRBV20-1 were among these segments. Normalized Chao1 diversity was significantly reduced in patients versus controls.

The CDR3 extends over 15 amino acids. CDR1 and CDR2 from the germline V gene are LGHNA and YNFKEQ. The ends lost 1 base at V and 5 bases at J; junction bases unmatched: 1. Carried by the TCR beta cDNA libraries were unique molecular identifiers. TCRdb re-derived calls from the PCR reads in MiXCR, one entry per CDR3 protein. The profile shows about 200,000 distinct CDR3 sequences, roughly 30% of them singletons. The sample consisted of blood. This chain joins TRBV4-2 and TRBJ1-5; 11 nucleotides match TRBD1. This receptor was taken from a girl between 2 and 17 years old with multiple sclerosis. The CDR3 DNA sequence: TGTGCCAGCAGCCAAGGGACAGGGGGCGATCAGCCCCAGCATTTT. This translates into CASSQGTGGDQPQHF.